These 8 T cell receptor beta chains came from one sample sequenced in a study of beta chain features in type 1 diabetes. Overall study results and limits: Significant though moderate, a shortening of TCRB CDR3s appeared in all four CD4+ subsets of Type 1 diabetes patients.

These TCRs' antigens remain unknown. Investigators reverse transcribed all isolated RNA, so they sequenced expressed TCRB transcripts. TCRdb's copy holds only in-frame clones and misses some; the assay was immunoSEQ multiplex PCR. The table has a few hundred thousand clones, roughly 14% seen once. Sequenced: naive CD4+ T cells from blood. The receptors derive from a woman under 30 with type 1 diabetes.

V and J are TRBV5-4 and TRBJ2-2, with D possibly TRBD2 on 6 matching bases. The CDR3 is made up of 14 amino acids. Trimming took 7 bases from V and 4 from J, leaving 14 bases between them. The germline gives CDR1 SGHNT, CDR2 YYREEE (reference sequence). CDR3: CASRSGTGTGELFF. The CDR3 bases are TGTGCCAGCCGTAGCGGTACAGGCACCGGGGAGCTGTTTTTT.

Points on this clone: The CDR3 carries no conserved terminal phenylalanine or tryptophan, so it likely arises from a read error. The DNA is omitted, as the CDR3 cannot be located on it reliably, and the CDR3 follows TCRdb's listing. The chain employs TRBV6-6 and TRBJ1-2. The V gene's germline CDR1 is MNHNY and CDR2 SVGAGI (reference sequence). A total of 15 residues make up the CDR3, ends included. CDR3 residues: CASSYSLSTAEPISY.

This chain connects TRBV5-4 to TRBJ2-1; 9 positions agree with TRBD2. There are 16 residues in the CDR3. V shed 9 bases and J 3 bases; nucleotides not matched to a gene: 13. Per the germline V gene, CDR1 is SGHNT and CDR2 is YYREEE (reference sequence). The CDR3 here is CATETATSGRYNEQFF. In DNA form, the CDR3 reads TGTGCCACCGAAACCGCGACTAGCGGTCGCTACAATGAGCAGTTCTTC.

This clone was found a few times. In nucleotides, the CDR3 is TGCAGCGTTGCCCAAAGCAACTATGGCTACACCTTC. Residues: CSVAQSNYGYTF. V is TRBV29-1 and J is TRBJ1-2; D uncertain. The CDR3 is 12 residues long. CDR1 SQVTM and CDR2 ANQGSEA come from the germline V gene. Deletions cut 4 bases from V and 2 bases from J, with 8 bases between. Full variable domain (missing parts from reference TRBV29-1 and TRBJ1-2): SAVISQKPSRDICQRGTSLTIQCQVDSQVTMMFWYRQQPGQSLTLIATANQGSEATYESGFVIDKFPISRPNLTFSTLTVSNMSPEDSSIYLCSVAQSNYGYTFGSGTRLTVV.

This clone was observed a few times. V and J are TRBV5-4 and TRBJ1-1, with D tentatively TRBD1 (6 bases). Germline values: CDR1 SGHNT, CDR2 YYREEE (reference sequence). Trimming shortened V by 4 bases and J by 1 base, and 8 bases separated the two germline ends. The CDR3 contains 13 residues. The CDR3 sequence: CASSAQGNTEAFF. In DNA form, the CDR3 reads TGTGCCAGCAGCGCACAGGGGAACACTGAAGCTTTCTTT. Supplemented by reference TRBV5-4 and TRBJ1-1, the full variable domain reads ETGVTQSPTHLIKTRGQQVTLRCSSQSGHNTVSWYQQALGQGPQFIFQYYREEENGRGNFPPRFSGLQFPNYSSELNVNALELDDSALYLCASSAQGNTEAFFGQGTRLTVV.

Here the CDR3 reads CASSTQGWEQYF. The CDR3 region has the DNA TGTGCCAGCAGCACACAGGGCTGGGAGCAGTACTTC. The chain links TRBV7-9 to TRBJ2-7, with D perhaps matching TRBD1 (6 bases). Germline CDR1 and CDR2: SEHNR and FQNEAQ (reference sequence). This CDR3 has 12 residues. Trimming removed 5 bases from V and 7 bases from J, with 12 bases in between.

This clone turned up a few times. J is TRBJ1-2 and V is TRBV30, with D hard to call. In germline, CDR1 is GTSNPN, CDR2 SVGIG (reference sequence). The length of the CDR3 is 14 residues. Trimming cost V 0 bases and J 8 bases, with 16 bases left between them. CDR3 sequence reads: CAWSVRTGFWGYTF. DNA for the CDR3: TGTGCCTGGAGTGTACGGACGGGGTTTTGGGGCTACACCTTC.

This clone appeared a few times. The J gene is TRBJ1-1, the V gene TRBV28; D unclear. The CDR3 is 13 residues long. Germline CDR1 MDHEN, CDR2 SYDVKM. The ends were cut back, 8 bases at V and 5 bases at J, with 15 bases in the middle. The CDR3 spells CASGTRGRTEAFF. The CDR3 region has the DNA TGTGCCAGCGGAACGCGAGGGAGAACTGAAGCTTTCTTT.